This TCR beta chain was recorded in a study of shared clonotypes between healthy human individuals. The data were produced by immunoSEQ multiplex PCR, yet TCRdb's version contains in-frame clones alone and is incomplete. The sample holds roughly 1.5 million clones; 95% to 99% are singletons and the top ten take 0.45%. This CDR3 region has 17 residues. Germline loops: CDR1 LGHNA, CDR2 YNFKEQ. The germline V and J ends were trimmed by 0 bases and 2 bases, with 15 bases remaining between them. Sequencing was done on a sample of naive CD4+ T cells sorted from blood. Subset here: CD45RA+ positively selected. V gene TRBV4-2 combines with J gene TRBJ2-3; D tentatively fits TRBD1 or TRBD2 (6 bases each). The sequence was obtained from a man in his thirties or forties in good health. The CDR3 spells CASSQESPGADTDTQYF. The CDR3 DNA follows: TGTGCCAGCAGCCAAGAGTCCCCGGGGGCAGACACAGATACGCAGTATTTT.